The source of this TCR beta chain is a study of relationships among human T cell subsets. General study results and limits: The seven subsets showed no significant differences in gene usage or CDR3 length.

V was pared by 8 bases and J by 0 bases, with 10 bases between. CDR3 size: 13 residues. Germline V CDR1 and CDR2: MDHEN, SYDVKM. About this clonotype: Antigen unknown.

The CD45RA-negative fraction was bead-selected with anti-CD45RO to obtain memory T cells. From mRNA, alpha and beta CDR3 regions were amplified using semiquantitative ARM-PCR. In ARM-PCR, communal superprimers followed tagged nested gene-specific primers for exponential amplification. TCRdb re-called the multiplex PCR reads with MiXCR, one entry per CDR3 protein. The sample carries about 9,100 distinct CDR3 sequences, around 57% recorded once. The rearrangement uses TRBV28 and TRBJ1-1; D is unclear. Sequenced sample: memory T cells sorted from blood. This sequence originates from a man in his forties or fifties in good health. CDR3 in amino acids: CASQAAMNTEAFF. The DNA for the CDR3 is TGTGCCAGCCAAGCAGCGATGAACACTGAAGCTTTCTTT. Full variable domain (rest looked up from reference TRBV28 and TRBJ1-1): DVKVTQSSRYLVKRTGEKVFLECVQDMDHENMFWYRQDPGLGLRLIYFSYDVKMKEKGDIPEGYSVSREKKERFSLILESASTNQTSMYLCASQAAMNTEAFFGQGTRLTVV.